This T cell receptor beta chain was documented in a study of blood T cell repertoires in COVID-19. Study in general: Some COVID-19 samples were acute and others convalescent; all came from the United States, Italy and Spain. PBMCs, B-cell-depleted T cells, or T cells were the source of the cDNA or gDNA that made up the material.

Germline V gives CDR1 MNHEY, CDR2 SMNVEV (reference sequence). Trimming cost V 4 bases and J 3 bases; bases outside gene matches: 2. This CDR3 contains 13 residues. Generated by immunoSEQ multiplex PCR, the TCRdb table keeps only in-frame clones and is missing some. The sample has about 170,000 clones, less than 90% seen once. This receptor was obtained from a woman between 55 and 75 years old with COVID-19, enrolled during active disease. The source material was peripheral blood. The chain links TRBV27 to TRBJ2-7, with 8 bases lining up with TRBD1. The CDR3 nucleotides are TGTGCCAGCAGTTACAGGGGGTTCTACGAGCAGTACTTC. Protein product: CASSYRGFYEQYF.